A selection of T cell receptor beta chains follows, all from one sample in a study of T cells in Graves' hyperthyroidism and ophthalmopathy. MiXCR, applied by TCRdb to the multiplex PCR reads, yields one record per CDR3 protein. In the table there are 500,000 to 600,000 distinct CDR3 sequences, over 15% of which are singletons. The sample comprised blood. These receptors originate from a woman under 30 with Graves' hyperthyroidism. Both conserved end residues are part of each CDR3. A D gene is named only where the DNA matches it firmly. The listing skips clone size in some rows; elsewhere it reads once, few, many or a size class.

V: TRBV4-1; J: TRBJ2-3; D: -; size: few; CDR3: CASSQEEAQTSTDTQYF; DNA: TGCGCCAGCAGCCAAGAGGAAGCGCAAACTAGCACAGATACGCAGTATTTT
V: TRBV7-2; J: TRBJ2-5; D: -; size: few; CDR3: CASSQPRTGDSGTQYF; DNA: TGCGCCAGCAGCCAACCCCGGACTGGTGATAGTGGGACCCAGTACTTC
V: TRBV5-6; J: TRBJ2-5; D: -; size: few; CDR3: CASSLVGGVEEETQYF; DNA: TGTGCCAGCAGCCTGGTAGGGGGGGTTGAGGAAGAGACCCAGTACTTC
V: TRBV29-1; J: TRBJ1-2; D: TRBD1; size: few; CDR3: CSVARDSNYGYTF; DNA: TGCAGCGTTGCTCGGGACAGCAACTATGGCTACACCTTC
V: TRBV10-1; J: TRBJ2-7; D: -; size: many; CDR3: CASSERVGGEQYF; DNA: TGCGCCAGCAGTGAGAGGGTCGGGGGCGAGCAGTACTTC
V: TRBV11-2; J: TRBJ1-2; D: TRBD1; size: many; CDR3: CASSSTGGAGGYTF; DNA: TGTGCCAGCAGCTCGACAGGGGGAGCGGGTGGCTACACCTTC
V: TRBV29-1; J: TRBJ2-1; D: TRBD2; size: few; CDR3: CSVGLSGGIEQFF; DNA: TGCAGCGTTGGTCTCAGCGGGGGGATTGAGCAGTTCTTC
V: TRBV5-1; J: TRBJ2-2; D: TRBD2; size: -; CDR3: CASRESGRAAVGELFF; DNA: TGCGCCAGCAGAGAAAGCGGGAGGGCCGCGGTCGGGGAGCTGTTTTTT
V: TRBV7-9; J: TRBJ2-5; D: TRBD2; size: few; CDR3: CASSLWTRGETQYF; DNA: TGTGCCAGCAGCTTATGGACTAGAGGGGAGACCCAGTACTTC
V: TRBV20-1; J: TRBJ2-1; D: TRBD2; size: -; CDR3: CSARVPGLEVNEQFF; DNA: TGCAGTGCTAGAGTACCGGGACTAGAGGTAAATGAGCAGTTCTTC
V: TRBV7-2; J: TRBJ2-5; D: TRBD2; size: -; CDR3: CASRPPGLAGEWRQETQYF; DNA: TGTGCCAGCAGACCCCCGGGACTAGCGGGAGAGTGGAGGCAAGAGACCCAGTACTTC
V: TRBV30; J: TRBJ2-7; D: -; size: many; CDR3: CAWSVGGSSYEQYF; DNA: TGTGCCTGGAGTGTAGGTGGGAGCTCCTACGAGCAGTACTTC
V: TRBV6-1; J: TRBJ1-1; D: TRBD1; size: few; CDR3: CARPDRAGTEAFF; DNA: TGTGCCAGGCCGGACAGGGCTGGCACTGAAGCTTTCTTT
V: TRBV18; J: TRBJ2-1; D: -; size: few; CDR3: CASSPGRDSYNEQFF; DNA: TGTGCCAGCTCACCAGGGCGGGACTCCTACAATGAGCAGTTCTTC
V: TRBV27; J: TRBJ2-2; D: -; size: many; CDR3: CASSSLGQPGELFF; DNA: TGTGCCAGCAGTTCCCTCGGACAGCCCGGGGAGCTGTTTTTT
V: TRBV5-1; J: TRBJ1-4; D: -; size: -; CDR3: CASSLTGPGEKLFF; DNA: TGCGCCAGCAGCTTAACGGGGCCTGGAGAAAAACTGTTTTTT
V: TRBV11-1; J: TRBJ2-5; D: -; size: many; CDR3: CASSRDTYQETQYF; DNA: TGTGCCAGCAGCCGGGACACCTACCAAGAGACCCAGTACTTC
V: TRBV18; J: TRBJ2-5; D: TRBD1; size: many; CDR3: CASSHDRDFETQYF; DNA: TGTGCCAGCTCACACGACAGGGATTTCGAGACCCAGTACTTC
V: TRBV6-1; J: TRBJ2-5; D: -; size: few; CDR3: CAPPGMSEETQYF; DNA: TGTGCCCCACCAGGCATGTCGGAAGAGACCCAGTACTTC
V: TRBV29-1; J: TRBJ2-7; D: -; size: few; CDR3: CSVGMSSYEQYF; DNA: TGCAGCGTTGGGATGAGCTCCTACGAGCAGTACTTC